This T cell receptor (beta chain) is from a study of technical replicates of blood from several donors. Here immunoSEQ multiplex PCR was the method, and the copy in TCRdb shows in-frame clones only, minus some. The sample has almost 85,000 clones; 97% are singletons. V shed 3 bases, J shed 0 bases, and the junction held 1 base outside the gene matches. The CDR3 is 14 amino acids. Germline-derived CDR1 and CDR2 are LNHDA and SQIVND (reference sequence). This clone has a single count. The gene calls are TRBV19 and TRBJ2-7; 8 bases match TRBD1. This receptor was identified in a human donor in good health. Specimen: T cells isolated from PBMCs. The CDR3 spells CASSIGQGSYEQYF. The CDR3 bases are TGTGCCAGTAGTATCGGACAGGGCTCCTACGAGCAGTACTTC. The variable domain in full, with the rest retrieved from reference TRBV19 and TRBJ2-7, is DGGITQSPKYLFRKEGQNVTLSCEQNLNHDAMYWYRQDPGQGLRLIYYSQIVNDFQKGDIAEGYSVSREKKESFPLTVTSAQKNPTAFYLCASSIGQGSYEQYFGPGTRLTVT.